Listed below are T cell receptor beta chains from one sample, sequenced in a study of PD-1 blockade in classical Hodgkin lymphoma. Repertoires were generated with immunoSEQ multiplex PCR, while TCRdb's copy carries only in-frame clones and drops some. The repertoire holds around 25,000 clones, with 84% as singletons. The specimen comprised CD4+ T cells from blood, sampled at baseline. Receptors were obtained from a human donor with classical Hodgkin lymphoma. Each CDR3 is given with its conserved first and last residue. The D gene is left open where the match is weak. Expanded clones get a size class; other rows say once, few or many, or leave the size out.

clone_size j_call d_call v_call cdr3_nt cdr3_aa
. TRBJ1-1 . TRBV7-3 TGTGCCAGCAGGGCCCAAGGGGATACTGAAGCTTTCTTT CASRAQGDTEAFF
. TRBJ2-7 . TRBV7-9 TGTGCCAGCAGCTTTGGGCTCGGGGCGGTTGACGAGCAGTACTTC CASSFGLGAVDEQYF
. TRBJ2-1 TRBD2 TRBV15 TGTGCCACCAGCAGATTACTAGCGGGGGGGTACAATGAGCAGTTCTTC CATSRLLAGGYNEQFF
few TRBJ1-2 TRBD1 TRBV19 TGTGCCAGTAGTACCTCAGACAGGGTGGTAGGCTACACCTTC CASSTSDRVVGYTF
. TRBJ2-7 . TRBV5-7 TGTGCCAGCAGCTTGGTAGGGACACTCCGCGAGCAGTACTTC CASSLVGTLREQYF
few TRBJ1-1 . TRBV7-8 TGTGCCAGCAGCTTACTAGGAGCGAACACTGAAGCTTTCTTT CASSLLGANTEAFF
. TRBJ1-6 . TRBV5-1 TGCGCCAGCAGCGAGGCGGGACACTCCAAAACCTATAATTCACCCCTCCACTTT CASSEAGHSKTYNSPLHF
. TRBJ2-1 TRBD1 TRBV7-9 TGTGCCAGCAGCCCCGGGACAGGGGCGAGGGGGCAGTTCTTC CASSPGTGARGQFF
once TRBJ1-6 . TRBV18 TGTGCCAGCTCACCATCTACAGAAGATTCACCCCTCCACTTT CASSPSTEDSPLHF
. TRBJ1-4 TRBD1 TRBV6-6 TGTGCCAGCAGCACAGGGGGCTATGAAAAACTGTTTTTT CASSTGGYEKLFF
. TRBJ1-3 . TRBV5-1 TGCGCCAGCTCCGGGACGCTAGGAAACACCATATATTTT CASSGTLGNTIYF
. TRBJ1-5 TRBD1 TRBV4-3 TGCGCCAGCAGCCGAACGACAGGGAGCAATCAGCCCCAGCATTTT CASSRTTGSNQPQHF
. TRBJ2-5 . TRBV10-3 TGTGCCATTTCGGACAGAGAACAAGAGACCCAGTACTTC CAISDREQETQYF
. TRBJ1-1 . TRBV5-6 TGTGCCAGCAGCCTCGAGAGGGGTCGAACTGAAGCTTTCTTT CASSLERGRTEAFF
. TRBJ1-4 . TRBV5-1 TGCGCCAGCAGCTTAGGTCAGTTTGAGGAAAAACTGTTTTTT CASSLGQFEEKLFF
. TRBJ2-5 TRBD2 TRBV7-3 TGTGCCAGCAGTCCTAGCGGCCAAGAGACCCAGTACTTC CASSPSGQETQYF
. TRBJ2-7 . TRBV11-2 TGTGCCAGCAGTCAAGCCCAGGAACCCCTTTTCGAGCAGTACTTC CASSQAQEPLFEQYF
. TRBJ1-1 TRBD1 TRBV27 TGTGCCAGCAGTTCTTGGACAGGTAGAGGCACTGAAGCTTTCTTT CASSSWTGRGTEAFF
. TRBJ1-4 . TRBV5-1 TGCGCCAGCAGCTTGGCCGGGAGGTTCTCGGGAGAAAAACTGTTTTTT CASSLAGRFSGEKLFF
. TRBJ1-1 . TRBV12-5 TGTGCTAGTGGTTTGTTAATCGGGACTGAAGCTTTCTTT CASGLLIGTEAFF
. TRBJ1-2 . TRBV30 TGTGCCTGGAGTTCCTCCCGTACATGGGGGGGGGCTAACTATGGCTACACCTTC CAWSSSRTWGGANYGYTF
. TRBJ1-1 TRBD1 TRBV5-6 TGTGCCAGCAGACCGCGGACAGGGGGCACTGAAGCTTTCTTT CASRPRTGGTEAFF
. TRBJ1-1 . TRBV18 TGTGCCAGCTCACCTGGGCAAAGGGGGACTGAAGCTTTCTTT CASSPGQRGTEAFF
. TRBJ2-2 . TRBV2 TGTGCCAGCAGTCCTACAGGGACCGGGGAGCTGTTTTTT CASSPTGTGELFF
. TRBJ1-1 . TRBV2 TGTGCCAGCAGCGAAGCTGTCCCCGCAGCTTTCTTT CASSEAVPAAFF
. TRBJ1-5 TRBD1 TRBV6-6 TGTGCCAGCAGTTCACAGGGGAATCAGCCCCAGCATTTT CASSSQGNQPQHF
. TRBJ1-5 . TRBV18 TGTGCCAGCTCACCAGAGGCCAGTCAGCCCCAGCATTTT CASSPEASQPQHF
. TRBJ2-2 . TRBV11-1 TGTGCCAGCAGGGGCACCGGGGAGCTGTTTTTT CASRGTGELFF
. TRBJ2-5 . TRBV4-3 TGCGCCAGCAGCCAAGGGATCCGGGCGGGCGAGACCCAGTACTTC CASSQGIRAGETQYF
. TRBJ1-4 TRBD1 TRBV19 TGTGCCAGTACGAGCAGGGGGCGAGAAAAACTGTTTTTT CASTSRGREKLFF
. TRBJ2-5 TRBD1 TRBV5-1 TGCGCCAGCAGGCCTGCCGGGACAGGGAGAGAGACCCAGTACTTC CASRPAGTGRETQYF
. TRBJ2-3 . TRBV7-9 TGTGCCAGCAGCTTAGTCGACAGCACAGATACGCAGTATTTT CASSLVDSTDTQYF
. TRBJ2-3 . TRBV18 TGTGCCAGCTCACCAACTAGCCCAGATACGCAGTATTTT CASSPTSPDTQYF
. TRBJ2-3 . TRBV27 TGTGCCAGCAGATCAGGGTACCTTGGCACAGATACGCAGTATTTT CASRSGYLGTDTQYF
. TRBJ1-1 . TRBV7-2 TGTGCCAGCAGCCAGGTACGAGGGTTAGATGAAGCTTTCTTT CASSQVRGLDEAFF
. TRBJ1-1 TRBD1 TRBV18 TGTGCCAGCTCACCCACAGGGGTAACCACCCTAGCTTTCTTT CASSPTGVTTLAFF
. TRBJ1-3 . TRBV7-8 TGTGCCAGCAGCCGCGGCGGAGCACCCCGCTCTGGAAACACCATATATTTT CASSRGGAPRSGNTIYF